This T cell receptor beta chain was found in a study of shared clonotypes between healthy human individuals. TCRdb keeps only in-frame clones here, not all; method: immunoSEQ multiplex PCR. The sample records about 670,000 clones, about two thirds being singletons. The source is a woman aged 25 to 45 in good health. The specimen was memory CD4+ T cells sorted from blood. Subset defined: CD45RA-negative fraction.

The CDR3 DNA reads TGTGCCAGCAGCCCGGGGGACAGGGGGCTTGTCGAGCAGTACTTC. Translated, it gives CASSPGDRGLVEQYF. The gene calls are TRBV5-4 and TRBJ2-7; 12 bases align to TRBD1. J was trimmed by 6 bases and V by 4 bases; bases with no gene match: 8. There are 15 residues in the CDR3. Germline loops: CDR1 SGHNT, CDR2 YYREEE (reference sequence).